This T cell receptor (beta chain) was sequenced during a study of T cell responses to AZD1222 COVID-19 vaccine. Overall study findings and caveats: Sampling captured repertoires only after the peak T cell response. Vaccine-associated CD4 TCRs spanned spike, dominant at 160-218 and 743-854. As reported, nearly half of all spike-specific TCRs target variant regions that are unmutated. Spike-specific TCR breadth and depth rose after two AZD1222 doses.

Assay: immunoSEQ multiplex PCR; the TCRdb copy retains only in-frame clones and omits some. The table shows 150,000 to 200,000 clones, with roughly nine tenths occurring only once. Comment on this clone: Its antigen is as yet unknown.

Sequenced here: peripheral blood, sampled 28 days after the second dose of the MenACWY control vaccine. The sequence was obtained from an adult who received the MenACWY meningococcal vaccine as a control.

In DNA, the CDR3 is TGTGCCAGCAGCTCGTTTCGGGGAGAGACCCAGTACTTC. The encoded protein is CASSSFRGETQYF. The rearrangement links TRBV7-2 to TRBJ2-5; TRBD2 is a possible D gene (5 bases). Germline V gene sequence: CDR1 SGHTA, CDR2 FQGNSA. V was cut by 4 bases and J by 4 bases, with 10 bases left in between. There are 13 residues in the CDR3. The full variable domain, rest sourced from reference TRBV7-2 and TRBJ2-5, is GAGVSQSPSNKVTEKGKDVELRCDPISGHTALYWYRQSLGQGLEFLIYFQGNSAPDKSGLPSDRFSAERTGGSVSTLTIQRTQQEDSAVYLCASSSFRGETQYFGPGTRLLVL.